This TCR beta chain is drawn from a study of blood T cell repertoires in COVID-19 (dated by TCRdb to about 2020). In the study overall: The collaborator samples originated in the United States, Italy and Spain and spanned the acute and convalescent phases of COVID-19. Samples came from the ongoing ImmuneRACE study (first 160 participants) plus 1,254 subjects from 6 global collaborators. HLA class I and class II types, where available, came from metadata supplied by the sample provider rather than from assay-based typing. A freely available public database, intended as a resource for researchers studying the immune response to SARS-CoV-2, is where the repertoires were released. Deeply sampled blood TCRbeta repertoires from subjects exposed to, actively infected with, or recovered from COVID-19 were included in the dataset. Sample metadata almost always included a de-identified subject ID, COVID-19 status, age in years and sex. The prospective study material was composed of cDNA or gDNA derived from T cells, B-cell-depleted T cells, or PBMCs.

The germline V gene yields MGHRA for CDR1 and YSYEKL for CDR2. The CDR3 covers 13 residues, taking in both the cysteine and the phenylalanine. Here the CDR3 DNA is all that survives: 39 bases in frame from base 1. Trimming costs V 6 bases and J 2 bases, and their ends lie 11 bases apart. Turning to this clone: Which antigen it targets is not known. No base-level quality is on record; no much larger clone is a single base apart.

Summary of the overall study and its limitations: The amount of clinical and demographic metadata varied by source and participant and was provided uncurated.

The immunoSEQ Assay, a bias-controlled multiplex PCR, was used to amplify TCRbeta CDR3 regions from genomic DNA. For the original study's pipeline: The number of nucleated cells in each sample was estimated by amplification of reference gene primers within the assay. Sequence reads were collapsed and filtered to measure the absolute abundance of every unique TCRbeta CDR3 rearrangement. For each sample, productive Simpson clonality was calculated as the square root of Simpson's diversity index across productive rearrangements. As stored in TCRdb, this immuneACCESS dataset retains in-frame rearrangements with V and J assigned. A fraction of the clones does not appear; measured against another copy, unresolved V genes explain less than half of the discrepancy, and the remainder lacks a known reason. The V and J calls and the clone size are those of that table, but D and trimming were determined from the DNA. This sample has roughly 200,000 clones in its table, and about nine tenths of those were observed once. Jointly, the top ten make up 4% of the sample.

Participants in the prospective study were aged about 18 to 100 years, lived in 20 to 30 United States geographic areas, and enrolled through a virtual design. In the prospective study, participants were assigned to cohorts based on the clinical history participants reported in a screening survey and a study questionnaire. Each participant in the prospective study had whole blood, serum and a nasopharyngeal or oropharyngeal swab collected by mobile phlebotomists. Prospective study participants could optionally give additional blood draws and questionnaires over a roughly two-month period. Prospective study blood samples were shipped either frozen or at room temperature before DNA extraction.

The TCR was taken from a woman aged 25 to 39 with acute COVID-19. The V and J segments used are TRBV4-1 and TRBJ2-7; TRBD2 could be the D gene, as 6 bases match. Sequencing used PBMCs or T cells enriched from blood (not recorded which). The DNA sequence is as follows: TGCGCCAGCAGTCTCCGCGGGGCCTACGAGCAGTACTTC. It translates as CASSLRGAYEQYF.